This T cell receptor (beta chain) appears in the sequencing data of a study of control samples from healthy donors and cancer patients. Germline V gene sequence: CDR1 MNHEY, CDR2 SVGAGI. There are 15 residues in the CDR3. The germline V and J ends were trimmed by 0 bases and 0 bases, with 3 bases remaining between them. TCRdb's copy holds only in-frame clones and misses some; the assay was immunoSEQ multiplex PCR. The sample includes roughly 160,000 clones, around 94% of them seen just once. V is TRBV6-5 and J is TRBJ2-6; D is ambiguous. Specimen: PBMCs. This receptor was identified in a man aged 60 to 75 with colorectal cancer. CDR3 coding DNA: TGTGCCAGCAGTTACTCCCCCTCTGGGGCCAACGTCCTGACTTTC. Protein: CASSYSPSGANVLTF.